This T cell receptor beta chain was recovered during a study of CD8 T cells in Susac syndrome. From blood CD8+ and CD4+ T cells, the TCR beta chain was sequenced. Looked up from germline, CDR1 is SQVTM and CDR2 is ANQGSEA. The CDR3 extends over 14 amino acids. V was pared by 4 bases and J by 1 base, with 12 bases between. An amount of RNA that ranged from roughly 0.5 to 1 ug was reverse transcribed with random hexamers. Using its own MiXCR run on the immunoSEQ multiplex PCR reads, TCRdb lists one record per CDR3 protein. The sample lists 150,000 to 200,000 distinct CDR3 sequences, around 95% occurring once.

The TCR originated in a human donor with multiple sclerosis. Material for sequencing was CD4+ T cells from PBMCs. The J gene is TRBJ2-3, the V gene TRBV29-1, with D unresolved. The CDR3 region has the DNA TGCAGCGTTGCGTCCCCCCGGGGCACAGATACGCAGTATTTT. Its translation is CSVASPRGTDTQYF.